This T cell receptor beta chain stems from a study of shared clonotypes between healthy human individuals. Across the whole study: For every donor, three CD4 naive, three CD4 memory, two CD8 naive and one CD8 memory plates were used.

Whole-study findings and limits: What naive subsets generally showed was a larger estimated richness than memory subsets showed. Naive CD4 clonotypes were shared across several donors at roughly 5%.

Adult donors, all healthy and HIV-negative, had no recent acute infections or vaccinations. The method was immunoSEQ multiplex PCR; TCRdb's version includes in-frame clones alone and lacks a portion of them. The table records approximately 2,300,000 clones, around 90% of them present only once. CDR3 size: 13 residues. Germline-derived CDR1 and CDR2 are LNHDA and SQIVND (reference sequence). V was clipped by 3 bases and J by 8 bases, with 13 bases between them. Of note for this clone: What it binds is unknown.

This clonotype originated in a man younger than 30 in good health. Some clones in this sample may be carry-over from other donors' samples. The sequenced sample was naive CD4+ T cells from PBMCs. Subset reported: CD45RA+ positively selected. This chain joins TRBV19 and TRBJ1-2, with D uncertain. CDR3 region: CASSIPAGSGYTF. As DNA, the CDR3 is TGTGCCAGTAGTATCCCAGCAGGTTCGGGCTACACCTTC. The whole variable domain, remainder taken from reference TRBV19 and TRBJ1-2, is DGGITQSPKYLFRKEGQNVTLSCEQNLNHDAMYWYRQDPGQGLRLIYYSQIVNDFQKGDIAEGYSVSREKKESFPLTVTSAQKNPTAFYLCASSIPAGSGYTFGSGTRLTVV.